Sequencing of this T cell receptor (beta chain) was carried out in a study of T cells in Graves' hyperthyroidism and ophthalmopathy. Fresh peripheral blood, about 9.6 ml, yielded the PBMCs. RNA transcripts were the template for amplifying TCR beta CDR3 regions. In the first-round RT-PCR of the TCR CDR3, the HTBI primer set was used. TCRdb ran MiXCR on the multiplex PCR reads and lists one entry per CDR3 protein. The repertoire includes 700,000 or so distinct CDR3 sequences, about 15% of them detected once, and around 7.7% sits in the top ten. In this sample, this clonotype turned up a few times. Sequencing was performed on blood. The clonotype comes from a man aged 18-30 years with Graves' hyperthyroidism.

The CDR3 DNA is TGTGCCAGCAGTCTCAAGGGGGGGCTAAGCAATCAGCCCCAGCATTTT. This codes for CASSLKGGLSNQPQHF. The chain links TRBV12-3 or TRBV12-4 to TRBJ1-5; the D gene is possibly TRBD1 (6 bases). V lost 5 bases to trimming and J lost 1 base, with 15 bases between them. CDR3 length: 16 amino acids.